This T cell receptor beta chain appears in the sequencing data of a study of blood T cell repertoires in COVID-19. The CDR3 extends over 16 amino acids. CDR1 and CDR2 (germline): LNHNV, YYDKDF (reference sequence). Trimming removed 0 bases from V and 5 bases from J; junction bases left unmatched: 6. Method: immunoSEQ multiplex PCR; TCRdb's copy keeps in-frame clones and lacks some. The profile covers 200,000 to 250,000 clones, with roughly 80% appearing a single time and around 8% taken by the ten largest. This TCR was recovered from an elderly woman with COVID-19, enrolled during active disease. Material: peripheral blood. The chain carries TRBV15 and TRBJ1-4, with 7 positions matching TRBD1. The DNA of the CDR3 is TGTGCCACCAGCAGAGACCCGGGACAGCAGAATGAAAAACTGTTTTTT. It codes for CATSRDPGQQNEKLFF.